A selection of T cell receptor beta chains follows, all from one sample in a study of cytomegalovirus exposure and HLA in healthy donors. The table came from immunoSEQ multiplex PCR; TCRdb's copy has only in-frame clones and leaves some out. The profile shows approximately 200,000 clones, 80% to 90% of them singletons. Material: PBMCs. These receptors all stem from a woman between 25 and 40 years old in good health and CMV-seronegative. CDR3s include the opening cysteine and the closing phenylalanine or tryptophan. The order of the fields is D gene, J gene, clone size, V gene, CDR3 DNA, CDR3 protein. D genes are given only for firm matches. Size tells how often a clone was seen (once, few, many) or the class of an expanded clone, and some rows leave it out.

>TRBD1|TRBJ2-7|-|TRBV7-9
TGTGCCAGCAGCCCCTCCCGGGGGCAGGGGGCGGGATCCTACGAGCAGTACTTC
CASSPSRGQGAGSYEQYF
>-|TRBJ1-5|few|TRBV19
TGTGCCAGTAGCCTAGGCGAGGCGCTCCAGCCCCAGCATTTT
CASSLGEALQPQHF
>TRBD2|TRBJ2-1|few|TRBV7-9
TGTGCCAGCGGGGCGAGCGGGAGTGGGAATGGCAATGAGCAGTTCTTC
CASGASGSGNGNEQFF
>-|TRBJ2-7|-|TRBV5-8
TGTGCCAGCAGGCCACGAGCCGACGACCTAAGCGACGAGCAGTACTTC
CASRPRADDLSDEQYF
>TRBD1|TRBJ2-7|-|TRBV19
TGTGCCAGTAGTGTGGGAGACAGGGTGGGAGCCTACGAGCAGTACTTC
CASSVGDRVGAYEQYF
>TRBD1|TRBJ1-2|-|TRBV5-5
TGTGCCAGCAGCCACGGGACAGGGGGATCTAACTATGGCTACACCTTC
CASSHGTGGSNYGYTF
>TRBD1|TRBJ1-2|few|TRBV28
TGTGCCAGCAGGAATTCCGGGACAGGGGGCATAGGCTACACCTTC
CASRNSGTGGIGYTF
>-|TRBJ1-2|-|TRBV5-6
TGTGCCAGCAGCTTATACTTGCAACCTTATGGCTACACCTTC
CASSLYLQPYGYTF
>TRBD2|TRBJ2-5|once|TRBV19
TGTGCCAGTAGTAGGGCGGGGAGGGCGAGGATCCAAGAGACCCAGTACTTC
CASSRAGRARIQETQYF
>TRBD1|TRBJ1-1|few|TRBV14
TGTGCCAGCAGCCACGGGACAGGGGGGTTAGCTTTCTTT
CASSHGTGGLAFF
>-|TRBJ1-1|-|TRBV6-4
TGTGCCAGCAGTGACTCAGACAAGAACACTGAAGCTTTCTTT
CASSDSDKNTEAFF
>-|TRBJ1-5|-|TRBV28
TGTGCCAGCAGTTTCACAGGGATTCAGCCCCAGCATTTT
CASSFTGIQPQHF
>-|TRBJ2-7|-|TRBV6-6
TGTGCCAGCAGTTACGTTGACGGGGTATACGAGCAGTACTTC
CASSYVDGVYEQYF
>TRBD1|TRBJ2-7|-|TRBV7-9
TGTGCCAGCAGCTTAGCGGACAGGGTTTACGAGCAGTACTTC
CASSLADRVYEQYF
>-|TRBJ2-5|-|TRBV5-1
TGCGCCAGCAGCTTGGATCAGGCCCAAGAGACCCAGTACTTC
CASSLDQAQETQYF
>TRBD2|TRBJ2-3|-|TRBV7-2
TGTGCCAGCAGCTTAGCGCAGACTAGCGGGAGGGATACGCAGTATTTT
CASSLAQTSGRDTQYF
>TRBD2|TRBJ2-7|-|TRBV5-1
TGCGCCAGCAGCCCAGGCGGGGGGGGCTATCTCTACGAGCAGTACTTC
CASSPGGGGYLYEQYF
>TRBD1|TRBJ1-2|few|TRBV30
TGTGCCTGGGGGCGGGAGGGGGCTCCCTATGGCTACACCTTC
CAWGREGAPYGYTF
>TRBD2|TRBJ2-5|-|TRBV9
TGTGCCAGCAGCACTAGCGGGGGAGAGACCCAGTACTTC
CASSTSGGETQYF
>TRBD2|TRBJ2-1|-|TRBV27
TGTGCCAGCAGTTACTCGGGACTAGCGGGAGGGCTGCGTTACAATGAGCAGTTCTTC
CASSYSGLAGGLRYNEQFF
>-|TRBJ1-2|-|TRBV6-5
TGTGCCAGCAGGGGCCCCGGACAGACTAACTATGGCTACACCTTC
CASRGPGQTNYGYTF
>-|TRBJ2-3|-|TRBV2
TGTGCCAGCAGTGCCGGCACAGATACGCAGTATTTT
CASSAGTDTQYF
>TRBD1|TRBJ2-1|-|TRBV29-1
TGCAGCGTCAACGACAGGGGGCCCTACAATGAGCAGTTCTTC
CSVNDRGPYNEQFF
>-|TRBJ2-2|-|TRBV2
TGTGCCAGCAGTGTTTTATACAGGCCCAACACCGGGGAGCTGTTTTTT
CASSVLYRPNTGELFF
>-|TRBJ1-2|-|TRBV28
TGTGCCAGCAGCTCAGGGTCCTATGGCTACACCTTC
CASSSGSYGYTF
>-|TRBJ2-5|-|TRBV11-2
TGTGCCAGCAGCTTCTCTAGCGTCCAAGAGACCCAGTACTTC
CASSFSSVQETQYF
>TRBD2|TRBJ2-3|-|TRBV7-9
TGTGCCAGCAGCTTACTGACTAGCGGGGTAAATACGCAGTATTTT
CASSLLTSGVNTQYF
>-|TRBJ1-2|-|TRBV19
TGTGCCAGTAGTATAGCTGGGACTGGGGACTATGGCTACACCTTC
CASSIAGTGDYGYTF
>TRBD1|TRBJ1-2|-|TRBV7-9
TGTGCCAGCAGCTCCTCCCCGGGACAGGGGTCGTATGGCTACACCTTC
CASSSSPGQGSYGYTF
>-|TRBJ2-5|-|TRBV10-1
TGCGCCAGCAGTGAAGTAGCGGACCAAGAGACCCAGTACTTC
CASSEVADQETQYF
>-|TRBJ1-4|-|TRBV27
TGTGCCAGCAGTAGTGGGGGGAGGACTAATGAAAAACTGTTTTTT
CASSSGGRTNEKLFF
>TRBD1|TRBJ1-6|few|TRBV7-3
TGTGCCAGCAGCCCTGGGACAGAGGTCGCACCCCTCCACTTT
CASSPGTEVAPLHF
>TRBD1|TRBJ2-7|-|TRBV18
TGTGCCAGCTCACGCGCCGGGACAGGGGGTTTCGAGCAGTACTTC
CASSRAGTGGFEQYF
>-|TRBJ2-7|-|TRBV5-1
TGCGCCAGCAGCTCCAGCTACGAGCAGTACTTC
CASSSSYEQYF
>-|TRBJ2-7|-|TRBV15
TGTGCCACCAGCAGGGAACTTCAGGGATCCGAGCAGTACTTC
CATSRELQGSEQYF
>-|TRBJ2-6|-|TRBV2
TGTGCCAGATACTCTGGGGCCAACGTCCTGACTTTC
CARYSGANVLTF
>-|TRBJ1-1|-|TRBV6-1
TGTGCCAGTAAGAACACTGAAGCTTTCTTT
CASKNTEAFF
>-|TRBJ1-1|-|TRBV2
TGTGCCAGCAGGGTTTCACAGGTTACGAACACTGAAGCTTTCTTT
CASRVSQVTNTEAFF
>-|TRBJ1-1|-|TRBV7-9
TGTGCCAGCAGCCTGGAGGAGAACACTGAAGCTTTCTTT
CASSLEENTEAFF
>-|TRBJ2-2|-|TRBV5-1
TGCGCCAGCAGCGGTACGGGGGGCTTATACACCGGGGAGCTGTTTTTT
CASSGTGGLYTGELFF
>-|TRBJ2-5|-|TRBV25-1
TGTGCCAGCAGTGAACAGGGGGGAGAAGAGACCCAGTACTTC
CASSEQGGEETQYF
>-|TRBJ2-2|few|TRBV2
TGTGCCAGCAATGGGGCAGCAACGAACACCGGGGAGCTGTTTTTT
CASNGAATNTGELFF
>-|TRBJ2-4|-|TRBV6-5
TGTGCCAGCAGTTACAACAGGAAAAACATTCAGTACTTC
CASSYNRKNIQYF
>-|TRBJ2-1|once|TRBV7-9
TGTGCCAGCAGCTTATTGGCGGGATCCTCCTACAATGAGCAGTTCTTC
CASSLLAGSSYNEQFF
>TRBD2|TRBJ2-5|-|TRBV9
TGTGCCAGCAGCGCCGAGGGACTAGCGAGAGAGACCCAGTACTTC
CASSAEGLARETQYF
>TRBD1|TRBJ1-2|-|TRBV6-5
TGTGCCAGCAGTTACGACAGGGGATATGGCTACACCTTC
CASSYDRGYGYTF
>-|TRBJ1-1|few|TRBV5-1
TGCGCCAGCAGCCGGACGACAGATAACACTGAAGCTTTCTTT
CASSRTTDNTEAFF
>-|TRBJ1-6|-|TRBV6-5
TGTGCCAGCACCAAGAGTAGGGAGAGTTCACCCCTCCACTTT
CASTKSRESSPLHF
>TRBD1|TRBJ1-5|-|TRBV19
TGTGCCGGCGTCGACAGGGATCAGCCCCAGCATTTT
CAGVDRDQPQHF
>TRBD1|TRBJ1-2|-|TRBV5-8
TGTGCCAGCAGTCTGGCACAGGGGGCAGGCGGCTACACCTTC
CASSLAQGAGGYTF
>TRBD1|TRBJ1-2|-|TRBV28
TGTGCCAGCAGTCCCCCCGCGGGACAGGGCTATGGCTACACCTTC
CASSPPAGQGYGYTF
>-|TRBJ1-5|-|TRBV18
TGTGCCAGCTCACCCCAGGCGGGAGGACTCCAGTCGCCCCAGCATTTT
CASSPQAGGLQSPQHF